Listed below are T cell receptor beta chains from one sample, sequenced in a study of CD8 T cells in ankylosing spondylitis. TCRdb passed the 5' RACE reads through MiXCR, listing each CDR3 protein once. The table lists under 300,000 distinct CDR3 sequences, less than 10% of them singletons. The sequencing sample was made of blood, either unsorted or a sorted T cell fraction (not recorded which). Every receptor here comes from a male donor with ankylosing spondylitis or in good health (not recorded which). Each CDR3 is given with its conserved first and last residue. D genes are given only for firm matches. Expanded clones get a size class; other rows say once, few or many, or leave the size out.

d_gene: -
j_gene: TRBJ1-2
len: 17
v_gene: TRBV6-5
abundance: many
CDR3aa: CASSYSQRPGGGYGYTF
CDR3nt: TGTGCCAGCAGTTACTCCCAACGTCCTGGCGGAGGGTATGGCTACACCTTC

d_gene: -
j_gene: TRBJ1-1
len: 14
v_gene: TRBV19
abundance: many
CDR3aa: CASTNSDTYTEAFF
CDR3nt: TGTGCCAGTACCAATTCCGACACGTACACTGAAGCTTTCTTT

d_gene: -
j_gene: TRBJ1-1
len: 12
v_gene: TRBV7-9
abundance: -
CDR3aa: CASSLSITEAFF
CDR3nt: TGTGCCAGCAGCTTAAGTATTACTGAAGCTTTCTTT

d_gene: TRBD2
j_gene: TRBJ2-7
len: 14
v_gene: TRBV9
abundance: many
CDR3aa: CASSSGGPPYEQYF
CDR3nt: TGTGCCAGCAGTAGCGGGGGCCCCCCTTACGAGCAGTACTTC

d_gene: -
j_gene: TRBJ2-7
len: 12
v_gene: TRBV5-1
abundance: many
CDR3aa: CASSSTENEQYF
CDR3nt: TGCGCCAGCAGCTCCACGGAGAACGAGCAGTACTTC

d_gene: -
j_gene: TRBJ2-1
len: 16
v_gene: TRBV20-1
abundance: many
CDR3aa: CSARDYQGEYYNEQFF
CDR3nt: TGCAGTGCTAGAGATTACCAGGGCGAATACTACAATGAGCAGTTCTTC

d_gene: -
j_gene: TRBJ1-3
len: 13
v_gene: TRBV20-1
abundance: many
CDR3aa: CSASKPPGNTIYF
CDR3nt: TGCAGTGCCTCCAAACCCCCTGGAAACACCATATATTTT

d_gene: -
j_gene: TRBJ2-7
len: 14
v_gene: TRBV6-2/TRBV6-3
abundance: many
CDR3aa: CASSAGTRPYEQYF
CDR3nt: TGTGCCAGCAGTGCGGGGACCCGGCCCTACGAGCAGTACTTC

d_gene: TRBD1
j_gene: TRBJ1-5
len: 14
v_gene: TRBV12-3/TRBV12-4
abundance: many
CDR3aa: CASRTGTGGQPQHF
CDR3nt: TGTGCCAGCAGGACCGGGACAGGGGGCCAGCCCCAGCATTTT

d_gene: -
j_gene: TRBJ2-1
len: 14
v_gene: TRBV7-9
abundance: many
CDR3aa: CASSPGGGYNEQFF
CDR3nt: TGTGCCAGCAGCCCGGGGGGCGGATATAATGAGCAGTTCTTC

d_gene: TRBD2
j_gene: TRBJ2-3
len: 14
v_gene: TRBV5-1
abundance: many
CDR3aa: CASRSGLATDTQYF
CDR3nt: TGCGCCAGCAGATCGGGACTAGCCACAGATACGCAGTATTTT

d_gene: -
j_gene: TRBJ1-5
len: 14
v_gene: TRBV10-3
abundance: many
CDR3aa: CAISARGFDQPQHF
CDR3nt: TGTGCCATCAGTGCCAGGGGATTCGATCAGCCCCAGCATTTT

d_gene: -
j_gene: TRBJ1-1
len: 14
v_gene: TRBV29-1
abundance: -
CDR3aa: CSVEPRGRNTEAFF
CDR3nt: TGCAGCGTTGAGCCCCGGGGGAGAAACACTGAAGCTTTCTTT

d_gene: -
j_gene: TRBJ2-7
len: 12
v_gene: TRBV28
abundance: few
CDR3aa: CASKGRGYEQYF
CDR3nt: TGTGCCAGCAAAGGGAGAGGCTACGAGCAGTACTTC

d_gene: -
j_gene: TRBJ2-1
len: 13
v_gene: TRBV5-1
abundance: many
CDR3aa: CASSLETSNEQFF
CDR3nt: TGCGCCAGCAGCTTGGAAACTAGCAATGAGCAGTTCTTC

d_gene: -
j_gene: TRBJ1-4
len: 14
v_gene: TRBV5-1
abundance: many
CDR3aa: CASSLEQGGEKLFF
CDR3nt: TGCGCCAGCAGCTTGGAACAGGGAGGTGAAAAACTGTTTTTT

d_gene: -
j_gene: TRBJ1-5
len: 17
v_gene: TRBV5-8
abundance: many
CDR3aa: CASSLAQGGRQNQPQHF
CDR3nt: TGTGCCAGCAGCTTGGCACAGGGAGGGCGGCAAAATCAGCCCCAGCATTTT

d_gene: -
j_gene: TRBJ1-1
len: 14
v_gene: TRBV18
abundance: few
CDR3aa: CASSPRDMNTEAFF
CDR3nt: TGTGCCAGCTCACCCCGGGACATGAACACTGAAGCTTTCTTT

d_gene: -
j_gene: TRBJ1-5
len: 13
v_gene: TRBV9
abundance: once
CDR3aa: CASSVDSGQPQHF
CDR3nt: TGTGCCAGCAGCGTAGATTCTGGGCAGCCCCAGCATTTT

d_gene: -
j_gene: TRBJ2-1
len: 16
v_gene: TRBV7-6
abundance: many
CDR3aa: CASSLASGGAYNEQFF
CDR3nt: TGTGCCAGCAGCTTAGCGTCCGGCGGGGCCTACAATGAGCAGTTCTTC

d_gene: TRBD1
j_gene: TRBJ1-3
len: 16
v_gene: TRBV20-1
abundance: many
CDR3aa: CSARSPGTGVENTIYF
CDR3nt: TGCAGTGCTAGATCCCCCGGGACAGGGGTTGAAAACACCATATATTTT

d_gene: -
j_gene: TRBJ2-7
len: 11
v_gene: TRBV12-3/TRBV12-4
abundance: many
CDR3aa: CASSPGNEQYF
CDR3nt: TGTGCCAGCAGCCCCGGAAACGAGCAGTACTTC

d_gene: -
j_gene: TRBJ2-1
len: 14
v_gene: TRBV18
abundance: few
CDR3aa: CASSPAIGYNEQFF
CDR3nt: TGTGCCAGCTCACCAGCGATAGGCTACAATGAGCAGTTCTTC

d_gene: -
j_gene: TRBJ1-1
len: 13
v_gene: TRBV20-1
abundance: -
CDR3aa: CSATVRRVAEAFF
CDR3nt: TGCAGTGCCACCGTTCGACGGGTGGCCGAAGCTTTCTTT

d_gene: -
j_gene: TRBJ1-1
len: 14
v_gene: TRBV5-1
abundance: many
CDR3aa: CASSGMDRNTEAFF
CDR3nt: TGCGCCAGCAGCGGGATGGACAGGAACACTGAAGCTTTCTTT

d_gene: TRBD1
j_gene: TRBJ1-2
len: 14
v_gene: TRBV11-2
abundance: many
CDR3aa: CASSSLLTGGGYTF
CDR3nt: TGTGCCAGCAGCTCCCTCCTGACAGGGGGCGGCTACACCTTC

d_gene: -
j_gene: TRBJ2-1
len: 11
v_gene: TRBV12-3/TRBV12-4
abundance: many
CDR3aa: CASSSPGASFF
CDR3nt: TGTGCCAGCAGCAGTCCCGGGGCGTCGTTCTTC

d_gene: TRBD1
j_gene: TRBJ1-6
len: 15
v_gene: TRBV12-3/TRBV12-4
abundance: many
CDR3aa: CASSITTGYNSPLHF
CDR3nt: TGTGCCAGCAGTATTACGACAGGGTATAATTCACCCCTCCACTTT

d_gene: TRBD2
j_gene: TRBJ2-7
len: 15
v_gene: TRBV12-3/TRBV12-4
abundance: -
CDR3aa: CATAPGRGGSYEQYF
CDR3nt: TGTGCCACCGCCCCCGGGCGGGGGGGATCCTACGAGCAGTACTTC

d_gene: -
j_gene: TRBJ2-7
len: 15
v_gene: TRBV3-1
abundance: few
CDR3aa: CASSALEDLSYEQYF
CDR3nt: TGTGCCAGCAGCGCCCTGGAGGACCTCTCCTACGAGCAGTACTTC

d_gene: TRBD2
j_gene: TRBJ2-7
len: 12
v_gene: TRBV6-5
abundance: many
CDR3aa: CASSSRGDEQYF
CDR3nt: TGTGCCAGCAGTTCACGGGGGGACGAGCAGTACTTC

d_gene: TRBD1
j_gene: TRBJ1-1
len: 13
v_gene: TRBV5-5
abundance: -
CDR3aa: CASSRTGESEAFF
CDR3nt: TGTGCCAGCAGCAGGACAGGGGAGAGTGAAGCTTTCTTT

d_gene: -
j_gene: TRBJ1-6
len: 15
v_gene: TRBV4-2
abundance: few
CDR3aa: CASSQGWQENSPLHF
CDR3nt: TGTGCCAGCAGCCAAGGTTGGCAGGAGAATTCACCCCTCCACTTT

d_gene: -
j_gene: TRBJ2-1
len: 15
v_gene: TRBV6-1
abundance: few
CDR3aa: CASSGAGSSYNEQFF
CDR3nt: TGTGCCAGCAGTGGAGCCGGGAGCTCCTACAATGAGCAGTTCTTC

d_gene: -
j_gene: TRBJ1-1
len: 13
v_gene: TRBV29-1
abundance: many
CDR3aa: CTTPGPMNTEAFF
CDR3nt: TGCACCACCCCGGGACCGATGAACACTGAAGCTTTCTTT

d_gene: -
j_gene: TRBJ1-1
len: 15
v_gene: TRBV15
abundance: many
CDR3aa: CATSVEGARNTEAFF
CDR3nt: TGTGCCACCAGCGTTGAAGGGGCGCGGAACACTGAAGCTTTCTTT

d_gene: -
j_gene: TRBJ1-1
len: 13
v_gene: TRBV18
abundance: many
CDR3aa: CASSPGAHTEAFF
CDR3nt: TGTGCCAGCTCCCCCGGGGCGCACACTGAAGCTTTCTTT

d_gene: -
j_gene: TRBJ2-7
len: 12
v_gene: TRBV5-1
abundance: -
CDR3aa: CASSFIGYEQYF
CDR3nt: TGCGCCAGCAGCTTCATCGGCTACGAGCAGTACTTC

d_gene: -
j_gene: TRBJ2-7
len: 13
v_gene: TRBV6-1
abundance: -
CDR3aa: CASSRNRVYEQYF
CDR3nt: TGTGCCAGCAGCCGAAACAGGGTTTACGAGCAGTACTTC

d_gene: -
j_gene: TRBJ1-2
len: 14
v_gene: TRBV7-9
abundance: many
CDR3aa: CASSSQGTHYGYTF
CDR3nt: TGTGCCAGCAGCTCCCAAGGGACCCACTATGGCTACACCTTC

d_gene: -
j_gene: TRBJ1-4
len: 15
v_gene: TRBV7-2
abundance: many
CDR3aa: CASSLAGPINEKLFF
CDR3nt: TGTGCCAGCAGCTTAGCGGGACCGATTAATGAAAAACTGTTTTTT

d_gene: -
j_gene: TRBJ2-5
len: 14
v_gene: TRBV12-3/TRBV12-4
abundance: many
CDR3aa: CASSRDTIPGTQYF
CDR3nt: TGTGCCAGCAGCCGGGACACCATCCCGGGGACCCAGTACTTC

d_gene: -
j_gene: TRBJ2-3
len: 13
v_gene: TRBV4-3
abundance: many
CDR3aa: CASSQDLEGTQYF
CDR3nt: TGCGCCAGCAGCCAAGATCTTGAGGGTACGCAGTATTTT

d_gene: TRBD2
j_gene: TRBJ2-1
len: 15
v_gene: TRBV27
abundance: many
CDR3aa: CASSLSGGGHNEQFF
CDR3nt: TGTGCCAGCAGTTTAAGCGGGGGCGGCCACAATGAGCAGTTCTTC

d_gene: TRBD2
j_gene: TRBJ2-1
len: 18
v_gene: TRBV5-1
abundance: many
CDR3aa: CASSLELREGRHHNEQFF
CDR3nt: TGCGCCAGCAGCTTGGAACTGCGGGAGGGCCGCCACCACAATGAGCAGTTCTTC

d_gene: -
j_gene: TRBJ2-7
len: 14
v_gene: TRBV20-1
abundance: many
CDR3aa: CSASDSGYSYEQYF
CDR3nt: TGCAGTGCTAGTGACAGCGGGTACTCGTACGAGCAGTACTTC

d_gene: TRBD1
j_gene: TRBJ1-1
len: 15
v_gene: TRBV20-1
abundance: many
CDR3aa: CSARAGGRTNTEAFF
CDR3nt: TGCAGTGCTAGAGCAGGGGGCCGGACGAACACTGAAGCTTTCTTT

d_gene: TRBD2
j_gene: TRBJ2-2
len: 18
v_gene: TRBV4-2
abundance: -
CDR3aa: CASSQDAVASGSTGELFF
CDR3nt: TGTGCCAGCAGCCAAGATGCCGTGGCTAGCGGCTCCACCGGGGAGCTGTTTTTT

d_gene: -
j_gene: TRBJ2-7
len: 15
v_gene: TRBV3-1
abundance: -
CDR3aa: CASSQATRPSYEQYF
CDR3nt: TGTGCCAGCAGCCAAGCAACTAGGCCCTCCTACGAGCAGTACTTC

d_gene: -
j_gene: TRBJ2-2
len: 16
v_gene: TRBV5-1
abundance: -
CDR3aa: CASSLRSGLNTGELFF
CDR3nt: TGCGCCAGCAGCTTGCGTAGCGGCCTGAACACCGGGGAGCTGTTTTTT

d_gene: TRBD2
j_gene: TRBJ2-3
len: 15
v_gene: TRBV7-3
abundance: many
CDR3aa: CASSWAGGWTDTQYF
CDR3nt: TGTGCCAGCAGCTGGGCGGGGGGCTGGACAGATACGCAGTATTTT

d_gene: -
j_gene: TRBJ1-1
len: 12
v_gene: TRBV20-1
abundance: many
CDR3aa: CSAQAGSTEAFF
CDR3nt: TGCAGTGCCCAGGCGGGGAGCACTGAAGCTTTCTTT